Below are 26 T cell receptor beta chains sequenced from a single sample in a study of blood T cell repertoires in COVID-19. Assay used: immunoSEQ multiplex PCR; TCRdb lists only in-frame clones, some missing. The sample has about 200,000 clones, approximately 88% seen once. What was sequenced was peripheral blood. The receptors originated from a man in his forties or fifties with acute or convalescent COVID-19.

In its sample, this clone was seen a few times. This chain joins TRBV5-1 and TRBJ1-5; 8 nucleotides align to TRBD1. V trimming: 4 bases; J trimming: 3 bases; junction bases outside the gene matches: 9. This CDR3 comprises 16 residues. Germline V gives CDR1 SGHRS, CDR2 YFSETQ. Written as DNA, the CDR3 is TGCGCCAGCAGCCCCGGGGACAGGTTCTCCAATCAGCCCCAGCATTTT. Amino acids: CASSPGDRFSNQPQHF.

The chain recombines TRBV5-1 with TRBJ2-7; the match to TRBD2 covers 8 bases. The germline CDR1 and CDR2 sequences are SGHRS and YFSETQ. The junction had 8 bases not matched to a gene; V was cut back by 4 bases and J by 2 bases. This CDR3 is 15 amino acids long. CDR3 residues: CASSPSGGGTYEQYF. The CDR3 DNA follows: TGCGCCAGCAGCCCCAGCGGCGGGGGGACCTACGAGCAGTACTTC. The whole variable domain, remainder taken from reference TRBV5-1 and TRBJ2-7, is KAGVTQTPRYLIKTRGQQVTLSCSPISGHRSVSWYQQTPGQGLQFLFEYFSETQRNKGNFPGRFSGRQFSNSRSEMNVSTLELGDSALYLCASSPSGGGTYEQYFGPGTRLTVT.

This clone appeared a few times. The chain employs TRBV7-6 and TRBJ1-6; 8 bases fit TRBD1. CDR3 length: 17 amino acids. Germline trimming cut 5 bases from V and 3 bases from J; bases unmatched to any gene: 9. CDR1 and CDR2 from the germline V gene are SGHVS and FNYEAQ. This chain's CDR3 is CASSINTGTGYNSPLHF. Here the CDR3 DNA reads TGTGCCAGCAGCATAAATACCGGGACAGGCTATAATTCACCCCTCCACTTT.

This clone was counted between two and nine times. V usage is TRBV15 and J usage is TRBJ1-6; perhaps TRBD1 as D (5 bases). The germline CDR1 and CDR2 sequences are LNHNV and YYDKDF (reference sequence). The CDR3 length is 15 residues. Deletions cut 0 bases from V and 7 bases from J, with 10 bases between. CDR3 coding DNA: TGTGCCACCAGCAGAGATCTTCCAGGGAATTCACCCCTCCACTTT. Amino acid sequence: CATSRDLPGNSPLHF.

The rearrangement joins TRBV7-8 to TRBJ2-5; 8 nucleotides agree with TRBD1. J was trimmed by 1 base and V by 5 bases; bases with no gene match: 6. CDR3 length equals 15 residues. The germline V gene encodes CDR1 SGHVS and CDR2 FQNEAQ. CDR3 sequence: CASSKDRARQETQYF. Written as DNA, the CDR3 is TGTGCCAGCAGCAAGGACAGGGCACGCCAAGAGACCCAGTACTTC. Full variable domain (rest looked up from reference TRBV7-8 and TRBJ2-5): GAGVSQSPRYKVAKRGQDVALRCDPISGHVSLFWYQQALGQGPEFLTYFQNEAQLDKSGLPSDRFFAERPEGSVSTLKIQRTQQEDSAVYLCASSKDRARQETQYFGPGTRLLVL.

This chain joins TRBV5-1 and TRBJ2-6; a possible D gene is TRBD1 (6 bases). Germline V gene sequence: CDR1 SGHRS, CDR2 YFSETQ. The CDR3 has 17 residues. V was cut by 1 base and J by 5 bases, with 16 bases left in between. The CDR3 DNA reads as TGCGCCAGCAGCTTGTCAGGGGCCAAGTTGCGGGCCAACGTCCTGACTTTC. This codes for CASSLSGAKLRANVLTF.

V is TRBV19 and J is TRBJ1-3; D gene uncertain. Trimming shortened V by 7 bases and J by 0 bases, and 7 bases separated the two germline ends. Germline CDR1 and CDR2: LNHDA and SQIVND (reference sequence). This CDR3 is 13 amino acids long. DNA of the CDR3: TGTGCCAGTACAGTGAACTCTGGAAACACCATATATTTT. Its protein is CASTVNSGNTIYF.

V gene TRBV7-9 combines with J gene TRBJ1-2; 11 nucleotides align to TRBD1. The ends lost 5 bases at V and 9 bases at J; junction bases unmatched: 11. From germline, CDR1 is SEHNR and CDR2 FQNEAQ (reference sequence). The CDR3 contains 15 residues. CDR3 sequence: CASSIRTGGAESYTF. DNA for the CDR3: TGTGCCAGCAGCATCAGGACAGGGGGCGCCGAGAGCTACACCTTC. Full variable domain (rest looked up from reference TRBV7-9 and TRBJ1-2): DTGVSQNPRHKITKRGQNVTFRCDPISEHNRLYWYRQTLGQGPEFLTYFQNEAQLEKSRLLSDRFSAERPKGSFSTLEIQRTEQGDSAMYLCASSIRTGGAESYTFGSGTRLTVV.

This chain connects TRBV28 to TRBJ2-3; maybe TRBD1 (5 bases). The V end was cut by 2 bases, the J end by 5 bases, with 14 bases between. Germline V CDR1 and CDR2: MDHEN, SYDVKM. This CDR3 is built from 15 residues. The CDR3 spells CASSLSREDRDTQYF. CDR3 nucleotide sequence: TGTGCCAGCAGTTTAAGCAGGGAAGATAGAGATACGCAGTATTTT. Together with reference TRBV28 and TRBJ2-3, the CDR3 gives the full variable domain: DVKVTQSSRYLVKRTGEKVFLECVQDMDHENMFWYRQDPGLGLRLIYFSYDVKMKEKGDIPEGYSVSREKKERFSLILESASTNQTSMYLCASSLSREDRDTQYFGPGTRLTVL.

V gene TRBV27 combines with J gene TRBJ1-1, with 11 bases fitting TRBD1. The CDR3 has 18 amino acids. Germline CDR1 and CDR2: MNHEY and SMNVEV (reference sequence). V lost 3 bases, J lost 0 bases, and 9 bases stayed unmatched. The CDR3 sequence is CASSFARDRGIMNTEAFF. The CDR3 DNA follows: TGTGCCAGCAGTTTTGCCCGGGACAGGGGGATCATGAACACTGAAGCTTTCTTT.

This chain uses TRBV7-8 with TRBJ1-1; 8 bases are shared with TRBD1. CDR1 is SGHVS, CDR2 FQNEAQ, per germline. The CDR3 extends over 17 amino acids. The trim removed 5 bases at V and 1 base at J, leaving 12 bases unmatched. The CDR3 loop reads CASSDPGQALWNTEAFF. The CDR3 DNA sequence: TGTGCCAGCAGCGACCCGGGACAGGCCTTATGGAACACTGAAGCTTTCTTT.

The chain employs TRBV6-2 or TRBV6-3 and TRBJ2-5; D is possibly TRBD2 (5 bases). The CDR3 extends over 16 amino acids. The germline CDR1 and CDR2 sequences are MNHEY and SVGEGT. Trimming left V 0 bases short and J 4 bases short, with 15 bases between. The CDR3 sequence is CASSYSMGSEGETQYF. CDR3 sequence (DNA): TGTGCCAGCAGTTACTCGATGGGGAGCGAAGGAGAGACCCAGTACTTC.

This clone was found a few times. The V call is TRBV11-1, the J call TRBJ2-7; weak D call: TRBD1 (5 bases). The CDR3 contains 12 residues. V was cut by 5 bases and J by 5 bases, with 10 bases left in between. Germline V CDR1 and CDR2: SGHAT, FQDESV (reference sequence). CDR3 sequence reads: CASSKQDHEQYF. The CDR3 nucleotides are TGTGCCAGCAGCAAACAGGACCACGAGCAGTACTTC.

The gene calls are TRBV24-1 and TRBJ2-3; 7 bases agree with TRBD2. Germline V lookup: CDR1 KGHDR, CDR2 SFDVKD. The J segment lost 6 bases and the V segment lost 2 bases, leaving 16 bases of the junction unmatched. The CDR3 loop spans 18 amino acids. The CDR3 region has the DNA TGTGCCACCAGTGATTCTACTGGCGTAGCGGGCCTATCGGATACGCAGTATTTT. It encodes CATSDSTGVAGLSDTQYF.

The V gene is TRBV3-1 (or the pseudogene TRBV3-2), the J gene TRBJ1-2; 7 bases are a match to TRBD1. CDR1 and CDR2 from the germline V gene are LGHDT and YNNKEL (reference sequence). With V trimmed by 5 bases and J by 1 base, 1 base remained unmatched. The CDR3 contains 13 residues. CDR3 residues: CASSGDSNYGYTF. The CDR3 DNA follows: TGTGCCAGCAGCGGGGACAGTAACTATGGCTACACCTTC.

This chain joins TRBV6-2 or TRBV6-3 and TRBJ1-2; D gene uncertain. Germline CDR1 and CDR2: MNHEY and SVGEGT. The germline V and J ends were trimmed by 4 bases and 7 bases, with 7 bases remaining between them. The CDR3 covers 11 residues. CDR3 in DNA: TGTGCCAGCAGTTTTTACTCTGGCTACACCTTC. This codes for CASSFYSGYTF.

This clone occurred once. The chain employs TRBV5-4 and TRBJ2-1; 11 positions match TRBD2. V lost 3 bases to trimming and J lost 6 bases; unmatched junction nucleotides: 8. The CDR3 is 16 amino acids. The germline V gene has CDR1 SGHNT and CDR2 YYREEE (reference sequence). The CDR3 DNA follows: TGTGCCAGCAGCTCCCCGACTAGCGGGGAACCCAATGAGCAGTTCTTC. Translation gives CASSSPTSGEPNEQFF. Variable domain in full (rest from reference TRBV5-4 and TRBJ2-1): ETGVTQSPTHLIKTRGQQVTLRCSSQSGHNTVSWYQQALGQGPQFIFQYYREEENGRGNFPPRFSGLQFPNYSSELNVNALELDDSALYLCASSSPTSGEPNEQFFGPGTRLTVL.

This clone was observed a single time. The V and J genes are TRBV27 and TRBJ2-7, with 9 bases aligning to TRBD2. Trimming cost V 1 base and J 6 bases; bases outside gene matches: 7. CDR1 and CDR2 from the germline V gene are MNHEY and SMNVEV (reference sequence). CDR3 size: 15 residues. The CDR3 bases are TGTGCCAGCAGTTTATATGGGACTAGCTTTTCCGAGCAGTACTTC. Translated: CASSLYGTSFSEQYF.

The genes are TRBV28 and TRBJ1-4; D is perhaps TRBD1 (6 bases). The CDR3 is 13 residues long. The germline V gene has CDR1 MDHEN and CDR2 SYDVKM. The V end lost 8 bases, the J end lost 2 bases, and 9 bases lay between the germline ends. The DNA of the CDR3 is TGTGCCAGCCGTGGGGGCACTAATGAAAAACTGTTTTTT. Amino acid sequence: CASRGGTNEKLFF.

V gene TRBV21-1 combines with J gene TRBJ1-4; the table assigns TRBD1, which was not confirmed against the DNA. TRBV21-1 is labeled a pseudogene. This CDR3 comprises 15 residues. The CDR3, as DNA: TGTGCCAGCGGCCTAGGACAGGGTGGGACCGAAAAACTGTTTTTT. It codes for CASGLGQGGTEKLFF.

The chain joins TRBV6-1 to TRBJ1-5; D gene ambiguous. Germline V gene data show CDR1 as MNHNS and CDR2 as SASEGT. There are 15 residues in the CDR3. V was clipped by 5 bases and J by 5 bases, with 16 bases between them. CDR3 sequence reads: CASSSTINGYQPQHF. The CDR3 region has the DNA TGTGCCAGCAGTTCCACGATCAACGGTTATCAGCCCCAGCATTTT.

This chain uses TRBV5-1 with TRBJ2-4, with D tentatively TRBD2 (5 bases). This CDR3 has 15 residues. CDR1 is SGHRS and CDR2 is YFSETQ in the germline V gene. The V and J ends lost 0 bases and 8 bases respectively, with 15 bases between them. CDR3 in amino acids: CASSLGHGMVDIQYF. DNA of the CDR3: TGCGCCAGCAGCTTGGGGCACGGGATGGTAGACATTCAGTACTTC.

The CDR3, as DNA: TGTGCCAGCAGCCTCCCGGCGGGGTCTCCGGGAGGCTACACCTTC. Its protein product is CASSLPAGSPGGYTF. The rearrangement links TRBV3-1 (or the pseudogene TRBV3-2) to TRBJ1-2; D is unclear. The CDR3 is 15 residues long. CDR1 is LGHDT, CDR2 YNNKEL, per germline (reference sequence). Trimming left V 4 bases short and J 8 bases short, with 20 bases between.

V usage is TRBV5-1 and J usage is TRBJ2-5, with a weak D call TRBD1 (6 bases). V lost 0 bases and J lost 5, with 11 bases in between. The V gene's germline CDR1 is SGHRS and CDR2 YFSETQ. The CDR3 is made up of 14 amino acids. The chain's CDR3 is CASSLDRVTETQYF. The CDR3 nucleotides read TGCGCCAGCAGCTTGGACAGGGTCACGGAGACCCAGTACTTC. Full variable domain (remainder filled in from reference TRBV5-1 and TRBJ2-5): KAGVTQTPRYLIKTRGQQVTLSCSPISGHRSVSWYQQTPGQGLQFLFEYFSETQRNKGNFPGRFSGRQFSNSRSEMNVSTLELGDSALYLCASSLDRVTETQYFGPGTRLLVL.

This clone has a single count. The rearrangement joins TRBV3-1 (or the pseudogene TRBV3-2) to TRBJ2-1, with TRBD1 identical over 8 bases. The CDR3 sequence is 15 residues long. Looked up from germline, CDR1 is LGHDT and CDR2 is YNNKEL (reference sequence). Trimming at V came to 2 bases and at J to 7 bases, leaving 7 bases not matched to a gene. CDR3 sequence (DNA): TGTGCCAGCAGCCAATTTCTCAGGGGGCGAAATGAGCAGTTCTTC. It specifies CASSQFLRGRNEQFF.

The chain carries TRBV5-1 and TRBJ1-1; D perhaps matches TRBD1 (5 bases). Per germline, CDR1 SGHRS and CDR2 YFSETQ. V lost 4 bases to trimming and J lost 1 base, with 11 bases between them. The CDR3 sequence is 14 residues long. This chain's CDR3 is CASSSGTTNTEAFF. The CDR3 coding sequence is TGCGCCAGCAGCAGCGGGACGACGAACACTGAAGCTTTCTTT.